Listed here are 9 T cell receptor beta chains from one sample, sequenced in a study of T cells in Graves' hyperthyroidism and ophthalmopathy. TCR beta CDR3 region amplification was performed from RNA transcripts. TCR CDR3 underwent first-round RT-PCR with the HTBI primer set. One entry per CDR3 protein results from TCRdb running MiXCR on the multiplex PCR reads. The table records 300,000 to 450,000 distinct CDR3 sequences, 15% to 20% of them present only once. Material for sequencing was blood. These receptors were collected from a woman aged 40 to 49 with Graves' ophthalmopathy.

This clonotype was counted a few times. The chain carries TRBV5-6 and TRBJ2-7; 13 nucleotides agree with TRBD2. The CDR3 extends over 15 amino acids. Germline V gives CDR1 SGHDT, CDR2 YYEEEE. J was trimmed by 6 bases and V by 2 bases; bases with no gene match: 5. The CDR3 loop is CASSFGLAGDIEQYF. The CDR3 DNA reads TGTGCCAGCAGCTTCGGACTAGCGGGAGATATCGAGCAGTACTTC.

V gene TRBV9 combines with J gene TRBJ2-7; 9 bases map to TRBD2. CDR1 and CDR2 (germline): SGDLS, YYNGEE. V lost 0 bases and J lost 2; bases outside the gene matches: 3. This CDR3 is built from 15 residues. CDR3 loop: CASSVVAGGPYEQYF. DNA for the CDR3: TGTGCCAGCAGCGTAGTGGCGGGAGGGCCCTACGAGCAGTACTTC.

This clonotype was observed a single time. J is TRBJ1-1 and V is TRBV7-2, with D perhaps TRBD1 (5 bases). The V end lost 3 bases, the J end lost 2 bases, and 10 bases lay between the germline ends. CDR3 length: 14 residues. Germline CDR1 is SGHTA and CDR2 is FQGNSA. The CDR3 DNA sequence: TGTGCCAGCAGCTTTAAGGGGCGAAACACTGAAGCTTTCTTT. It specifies CASSFKGRNTEAFF.

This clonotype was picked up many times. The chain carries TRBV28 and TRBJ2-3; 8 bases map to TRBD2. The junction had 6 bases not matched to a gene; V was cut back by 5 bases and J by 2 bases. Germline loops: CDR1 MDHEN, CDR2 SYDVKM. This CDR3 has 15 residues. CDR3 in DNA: TGTGCCAGCAGTATAAGCGGGAGAGTCACAGATACGCAGTATTTT. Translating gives CASSISGRVTDTQYF.

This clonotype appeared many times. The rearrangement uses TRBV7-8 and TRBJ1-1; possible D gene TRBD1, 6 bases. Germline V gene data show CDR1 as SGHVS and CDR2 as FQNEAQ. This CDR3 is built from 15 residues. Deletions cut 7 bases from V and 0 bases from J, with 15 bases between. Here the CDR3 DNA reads TGTGCCAGCAACCCCTACAGGGTAATGAACACTGAAGCTTTCTTT. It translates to CASNPYRVMNTEAFF.

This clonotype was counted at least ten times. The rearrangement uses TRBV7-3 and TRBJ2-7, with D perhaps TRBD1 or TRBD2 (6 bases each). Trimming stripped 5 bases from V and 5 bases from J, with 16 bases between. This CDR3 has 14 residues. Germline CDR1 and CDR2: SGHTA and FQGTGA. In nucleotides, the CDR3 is TGTGCCAGCAGCCTCGGAGGGGGTAGGGACGAGCAGTACTTC. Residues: CASSLGGGRDEQYF.

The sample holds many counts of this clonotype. The CDR3 bases are TGTGCCAGCGGGCGGGACAGGACCTACGAGCAGTACTTC. It is translated as CASGRDRTYEQYF. The gene calls are TRBV5-6 and TRBJ2-7; 8 bases are a match to TRBD1. After removal of 7 bases from V and 2 bases from J, the junction contained 5 bases not matched to a gene. The CDR3 totals 13 residues. Germline CDR1 SGHDT, CDR2 YYEEEE.

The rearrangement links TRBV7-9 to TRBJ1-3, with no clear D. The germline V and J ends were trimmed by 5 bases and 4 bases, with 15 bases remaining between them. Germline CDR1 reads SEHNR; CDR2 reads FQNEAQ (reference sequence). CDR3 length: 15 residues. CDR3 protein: CASSPTSSLGNTIYF. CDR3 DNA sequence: TGTGCCAGCAGCCCAACGTCGAGTTTAGGAAACACCATATATTTT.

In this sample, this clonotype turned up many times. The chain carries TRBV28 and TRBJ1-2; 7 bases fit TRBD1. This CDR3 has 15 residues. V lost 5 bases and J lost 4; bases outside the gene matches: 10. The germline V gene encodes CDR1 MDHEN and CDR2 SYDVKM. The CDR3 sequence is CASSPSRGRSYGYTF. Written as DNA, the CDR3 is TGTGCCAGCAGTCCCAGTAGGGGGCGAAGCTATGGCTACACCTTC.